These 19 T cell receptor beta chains share one sample of origin, sequenced in a study of CD8+ T cells in alopecia areata. RNA was extracted and reverse transcribed into cDNA as the sequencing template. The method was immunoSEQ multiplex PCR; TCRdb's version includes in-frame clones alone and lacks a portion of them. This sample has 75,000 to 100,000 clones, with about three quarters found just once. Described treatment: oral pan-JAK inhibitor, 5-10 mg twice daily. Sample: CD8+ T cells sorted from blood, taken between weeks 43 and 45, from a patient treated with tofacitinib. The receptors here all came from a human donor with alopecia areata.

The chain recombines TRBV15 with TRBJ2-3; 13 nucleotides align to TRBD2. V was pared by 1 base and J by 6 bases, with 1 base of the junction left unmatched. This CDR3 contains 15 residues. Germline CDR1 LNHNV, CDR2 YYDKDF (reference sequence). CDR3 sequence (DNA): TGTGCCACCAGCAGAGGGACTAGCGGGGGTGATACGCAGTATTTT. Amino acid sequence: CATSRGTSGGDTQYF.

J is TRBJ2-7 and V is TRBV13; weak D call: TRBD2 (6 bases). Germline V gene data show CDR1 as PRHDT and CDR2 as FYEKMQ (reference sequence). Deletions cut 5 bases from V and 2 bases from J, with 10 bases between. The CDR3 covers 13 residues. The CDR3 here is CASSPPGAYEQYF. For the CDR3, the DNA is TGTGCCAGCAGCCCCCCGGGGGCCTACGAGCAGTACTTC.

The chain joins TRBV11-3 to TRBJ1-1, with TRBD1 as a possible D gene (5 bases). The CDR3 covers 14 residues. Germline lookup yields CDR1 SGHNT and CDR2 YENEEA. The V end lost 4 bases, the J end lost 3 bases, and 12 bases lay between the germline ends. CDR3 bases: TGTGCCAGCAGCTCCCGAGGGGCAGACACTGAAGCTTTCTTT. The encoded protein is CASSSRGADTEAFF.

This chain uses TRBV6-6 with TRBJ1-2, with D unresolved. From germline, CDR1 is MNHNY and CDR2 SVGAGI (reference sequence). V was cut by 2 bases and J by 8 bases, with 9 bases left in between. This CDR3 spans 12 amino acids. CDR3 loop: CASSYDLGGYTF. CDR3 DNA sequence: TGTGCCAGCAGTTACGACCTGGGCGGCTACACCTTC.

The CDR3 reads CASSGDWAGDYEQYF. In DNA form, the CDR3 reads TGTGCCAGCAGCGGCGACTGGGCGGGGGATTACGAGCAGTACTTC. The rearrangement joins TRBV7-9 to TRBJ2-7; 7 bases match TRBD2. V shed 5 bases and J 4 bases; nucleotides not matched to a gene: 11. The CDR3 runs to 15 residues. The V gene's germline CDR1 is SEHNR and CDR2 FQNEAQ (reference sequence).

This clone has only one observation. The rearrangement uses TRBV19 and TRBJ1-2; D remains ambiguous. Trimming removed 11 bases at V and 1 base at J, with 8 bases between. The CDR3 contains 11 residues. CDR1 is LNHDA and CDR2 is SQIVND in the germline V gene (reference sequence). The DNA for the CDR3 is TGTGCCGGGGAAGATAACTATGGCTACACCTTC. This gives the protein CAGEDNYGYTF.

This clone was detected a few times. The chain links TRBV19 to TRBJ2-6, with no clear D. V shed 3 bases and J shed 0 bases, with 6 bases lying between them. Per germline, CDR1 LNHDA and CDR2 SQIVND (reference sequence). This CDR3 contains 15 residues. The CDR3 DNA sequence: TGTGCCAGTAGTATTGTAAGCTCTGGGGCCAACGTCCTGACTTTC. Translation gives CASSIVSSGANVLTF. Full variable domain (remainder filled in from reference TRBV19 and TRBJ2-6): DGGITQSPKYLFRKEGQNVTLSCEQNLNHDAMYWYRQDPGQGLRLIYYSQIVNDFQKGDIAEGYSVSREKKESFPLTVTSAQKNPTAFYLCASSIVSSGANVLTFGAGSRLTVL.

The chain carries TRBV19 and TRBJ1-2; 7 bases match TRBD1. The CDR3 loop spans 14 amino acids. After removal of 7 bases from V and 6 bases from J, the junction contained 11 bases not matched to a gene. Germline assignment: CDR1 LNHDA and CDR2 SQIVND (reference sequence). CDR3 region: CASTATGITHGYTF. The CDR3 DNA follows: TGTGCCAGTACCGCGACAGGGATAACCCATGGCTACACCTTC.

CDR3 DNA: TGTGCCAGCAGCTTGGGGACAGGGGCGTATCGGCCCGGGGAGCTGTTTTTT. Protein sequence: CASSLGTGAYRPGELFF. The V call is TRBV7-8, the J call TRBJ2-2; 10 positions match TRBD1. The CDR3 consists of 17 residues. Germline values: CDR1 SGHVS, CDR2 FQNEAQ. V lost 3 bases, J lost 6 bases, and 10 bases stayed unmatched.

This clone was detected only a few times. The genes are TRBV5-1 and TRBJ2-3, with TRBD1 matching 10 bases. Trimming removed 2 bases from V and 2 bases from J; junction bases left unmatched: 8. Germline-derived CDR1 and CDR2 are SGHRS and YFSETQ. CDR3 length: 17 amino acids. CDR3 protein: CASSFNPGTGDTDTQYF. In DNA, the CDR3 is TGCGCCAGCAGCTTCAACCCTGGGACAGGGGACACAGATACGCAGTATTTT.

This clone was picked up a small number of times. J is TRBJ2-1 and V is TRBV29-1; TRBD2 might be the D (5 bases). This CDR3 has 12 amino acids. Germline V gene lookup returns CDR1 SQVTM and CDR2 ANQGSEA. The CDR3 sequence is CTCRGEYNEQFF. The CDR3 bases are TGCACTTGTCGGGGAGAATACAATGAGCAGTTCTTC.

Only a few counts were recorded for this clone. The chain carries TRBV10-3 and TRBJ1-2; possibly TRBD1 for D (5 bases). In germline, CDR1 is ENHRY, CDR2 SYGVKD. This CDR3 has 16 amino acids. Trimming cost V 6 bases and J 4 bases, with 21 bases left between them. The CDR3 bases are TGTGCCATCAGCCCATCTACCGGGACGGAAACCTATGGCTACACCTTC. Translation gives CAISPSTGTETYGYTF.

This clone was seen only once. V gene TRBV6-6 combines with J gene TRBJ2-7; a possible D gene is TRBD1 (6 bases). Germline CDR1 MNHNY, CDR2 SVGAGI (reference sequence). Trimming stripped 4 bases from V and 6 bases from J, with 7 bases between. The CDR3 is 11 residues long. For the CDR3, the DNA is TGTGCCAGCAGTTGGGGGCTCGAGCAGTACTTC. This gives the protein CASSWGLEQYF.

J is TRBJ1-5 and V is TRBV6-1; D call uncertain. The length of the CDR3 is 15 residues. With 6 bases removed from V and 2 bases from J, the gap between germline ends came to 14 bases. Germline CDR1 MNHNS, CDR2 SASEGT. CDR3 nucleotides: TGTGCCAGCAGAAAAAGGGAAGACGGCAATCAGCCCCAGCATTTT. This sequence encodes CASRKREDGNQPQHF.

The rearrangement uses TRBV11-2 and TRBJ1-1; D unresolved. CDR1 SGHAT and CDR2 FQNNGV come from the germline V gene. This CDR3 has 13 residues. V was shortened by 0 bases and J by 7 bases, with 9 bases between the two germline ends. The CDR3, as DNA: TGTGCCAGCAGCTTAGAAGTCCCGGATGAAGCTTTCTTT. Translation gives CASSLEVPDEAFF.

The gene calls are TRBV7-2 and TRBJ1-1; D possibly corresponds to TRBD1 (5 bases). The V gene lost 3 bases and the J gene lost 5 bases, with 10 bases spanning the gap. CDR1 is SGHTA, CDR2 FQGNSA, per germline. The CDR3 runs 13 residues. CDR3 DNA: TGTGCCAGCAGCTTGGGGGAACGAACTGAAGCTTTCTTT. Translating gives CASSLGERTEAFF.

The chain is built from TRBV6-5 and TRBJ2-7; 9 nucleotides match TRBD1. This CDR3 spans 15 amino acids. Germline CDR1 MNHEY, CDR2 SVGAGI. V lost 4 bases and J lost 6; bases outside the gene matches: 10. CDR3 protein: CASSSTDRGSSEQYF. Written as DNA, the CDR3 is TGTGCCAGCAGTTCAACGGACAGGGGATCATCCGAGCAGTACTTC.

V usage is TRBV4-3 and J usage is TRBJ1-1, with D tentatively TRBD1 (5 bases). V gave up 4 bases and J gave up 1 base, with 13 bases separating them. The germline CDR1 and CDR2 sequences are LGHNA and YSLEER. The CDR3 length is 15 residues. CDR3 residues: CASSLQAWRNTEAFF. The CDR3 DNA follows: TGCGCCAGCAGCCTACAGGCATGGCGGAACACTGAAGCTTTCTTT.

The chain uses TRBV7-9 and TRBJ2-5, with 7 bases fitting TRBD2. J gave up 3 bases and V 1 base, and 8 bases lay outside the gene matches. The CDR3 spans 16 residues. Germline CDR1 is SEHNR and CDR2 is FQNEAQ (reference sequence). CDR3 residues: CASSLESGTGEETQYF. CDR3 DNA: TGTGCCAGCAGCTTAGAGAGCGGGACGGGGGAAGAGACCCAGTACTTC.